In this sample, the clone carrying this TCR beta chain turned up a few times. What it binds is unknown. Germline V CDR1 and CDR2: MNHEY, SMNVEV (reference sequence). The CDR3 extends over 19 amino acids. The trim removed 6 bases at V and 2 bases at J, leaving 20 bases unmatched. The record originates from a study of response to subunit inactivated influenza vaccine. Overall study results and limits: The authors suggested that every seasonal influenza vaccination recruits few new T cells.

TCRdb re-derived calls from the RT-PCR reads in MiXCR, one entry per CDR3 protein. The sample records 600,000 to 700,000 distinct CDR3 sequences, 11% to 15% being singletons. The V gene is TRBV27, the J gene TRBJ2-3; 7 bases are shared with TRBD1. The clonotype was recovered from a man in his forties or fifties who received an inactivated influenza vaccine. The sequencing used PBMCs from blood, collected 14 days before vaccination. CDR3 DNA: TGTGCCAGCAGCCCTATTCACCCAGGGGGTTTAACCACCACAGATACGCAGTATTTT. It yields the protein CASSPIHPGGLTTTDTQYF.